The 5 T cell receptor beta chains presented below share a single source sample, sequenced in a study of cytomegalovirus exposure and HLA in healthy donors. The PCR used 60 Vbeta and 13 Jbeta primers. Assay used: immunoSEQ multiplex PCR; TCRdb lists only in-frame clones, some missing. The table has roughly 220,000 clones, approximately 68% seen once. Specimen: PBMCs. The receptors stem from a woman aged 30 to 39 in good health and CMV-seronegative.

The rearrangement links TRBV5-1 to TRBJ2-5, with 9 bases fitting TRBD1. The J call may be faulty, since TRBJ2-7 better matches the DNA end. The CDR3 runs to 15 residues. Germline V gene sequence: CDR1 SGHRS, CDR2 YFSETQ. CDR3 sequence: CASSGAGTGLREQYF. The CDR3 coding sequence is TGCGCCAGCAGTGGTGCTGGGACAGGGCTCCGCGAGCAGTACTTC.

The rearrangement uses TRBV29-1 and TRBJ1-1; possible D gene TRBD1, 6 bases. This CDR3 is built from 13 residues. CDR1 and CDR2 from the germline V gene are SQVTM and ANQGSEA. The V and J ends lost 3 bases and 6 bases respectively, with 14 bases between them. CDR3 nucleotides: TGCAGCGTTGACCCCCCGGGGGGCGCTGAAGCTTTCTTT. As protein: CSVDPPGGAEAFF.

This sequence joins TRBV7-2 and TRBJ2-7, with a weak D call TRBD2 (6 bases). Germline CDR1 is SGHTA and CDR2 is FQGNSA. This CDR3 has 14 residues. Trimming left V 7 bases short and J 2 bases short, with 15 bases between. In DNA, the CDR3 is TGTGCCAGCACCCACTTCGGGGGAACCTACGAGCAGTACTTC. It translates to CASTHFGGTYEQYF.

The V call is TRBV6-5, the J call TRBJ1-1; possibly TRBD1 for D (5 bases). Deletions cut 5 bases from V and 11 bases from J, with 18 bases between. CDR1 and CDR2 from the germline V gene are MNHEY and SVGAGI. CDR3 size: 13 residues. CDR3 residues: CASSEQARVAAFF. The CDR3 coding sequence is TGTGCCAGCAGTGAACAGGCCCGGGTCGCGGCTTTCTTT.

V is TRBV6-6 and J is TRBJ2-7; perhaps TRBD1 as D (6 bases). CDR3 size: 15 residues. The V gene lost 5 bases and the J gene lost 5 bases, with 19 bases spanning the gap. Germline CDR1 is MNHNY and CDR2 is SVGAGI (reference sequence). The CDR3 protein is CASSHQGRGVDEQYF. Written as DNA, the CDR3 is TGTGCCAGCAGTCACCAGGGCAGGGGAGTGGACGAGCAGTACTTC.